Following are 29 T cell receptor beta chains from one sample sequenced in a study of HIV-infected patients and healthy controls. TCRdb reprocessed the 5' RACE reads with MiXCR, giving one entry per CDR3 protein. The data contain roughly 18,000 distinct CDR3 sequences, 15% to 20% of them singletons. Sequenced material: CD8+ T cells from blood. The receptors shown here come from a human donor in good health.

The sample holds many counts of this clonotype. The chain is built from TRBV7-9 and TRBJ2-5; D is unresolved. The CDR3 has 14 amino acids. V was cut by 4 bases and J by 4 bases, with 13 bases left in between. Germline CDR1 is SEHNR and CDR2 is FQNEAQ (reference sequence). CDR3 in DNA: TGTGCCAGCAGCTGGAAAGCTTGGGGAGAGACCCAGTACTTC. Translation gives CASSWKAWGETQYF.

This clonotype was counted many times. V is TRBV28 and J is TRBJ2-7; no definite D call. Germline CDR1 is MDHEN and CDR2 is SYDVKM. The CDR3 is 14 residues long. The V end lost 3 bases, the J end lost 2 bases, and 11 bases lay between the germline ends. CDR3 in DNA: TGTGCCAGCAGTTTCGGGTCAGCCACCTACGAGCAGTACTTC. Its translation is CASSFGSATYEQYF.

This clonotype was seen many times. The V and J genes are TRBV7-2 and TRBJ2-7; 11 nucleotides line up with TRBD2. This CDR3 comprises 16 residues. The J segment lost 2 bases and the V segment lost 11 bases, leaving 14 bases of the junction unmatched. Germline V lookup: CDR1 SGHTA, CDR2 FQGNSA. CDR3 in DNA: TGTGCCTGCTCGCCTAGCGGGAGGCAACCACCCTACGAGCAGTACTTC. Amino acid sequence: CACSPSGRQPPYEQYF.

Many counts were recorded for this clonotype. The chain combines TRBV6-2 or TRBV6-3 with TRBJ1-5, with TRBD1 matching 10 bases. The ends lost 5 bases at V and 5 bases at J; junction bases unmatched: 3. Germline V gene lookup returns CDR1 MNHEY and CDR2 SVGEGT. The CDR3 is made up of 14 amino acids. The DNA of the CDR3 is TGTGCCAGCAGTGGGACAGGGGAATATCAGCCCCAGCATTTT. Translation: CASSGTGEYQPQHF.

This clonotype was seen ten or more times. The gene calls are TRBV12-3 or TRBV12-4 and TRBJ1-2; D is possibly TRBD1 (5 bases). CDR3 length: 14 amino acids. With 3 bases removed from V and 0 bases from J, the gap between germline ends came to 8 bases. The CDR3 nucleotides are TGTGCCAGCAGTTTGACAGCGTCTAACTATGGCTACACCTTC. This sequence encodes CASSLTASNYGYTF.

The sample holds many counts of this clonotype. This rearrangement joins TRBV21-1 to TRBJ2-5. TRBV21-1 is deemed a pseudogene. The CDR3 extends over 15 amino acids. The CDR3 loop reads CASSKYGEKQETQYF. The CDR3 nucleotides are TGTGCCAGCAGCAAATATGGAGAAAAGCAGGAGACCCAGTACTTC.

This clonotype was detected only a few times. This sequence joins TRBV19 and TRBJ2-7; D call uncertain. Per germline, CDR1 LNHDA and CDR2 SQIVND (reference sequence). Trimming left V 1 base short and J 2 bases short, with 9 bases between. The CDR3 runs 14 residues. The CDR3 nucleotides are TGTGCCAGTAGTATAGTTAGCCAGACCTACGAGCAGTACTTC. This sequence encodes CASSIVSQTYEQYF.

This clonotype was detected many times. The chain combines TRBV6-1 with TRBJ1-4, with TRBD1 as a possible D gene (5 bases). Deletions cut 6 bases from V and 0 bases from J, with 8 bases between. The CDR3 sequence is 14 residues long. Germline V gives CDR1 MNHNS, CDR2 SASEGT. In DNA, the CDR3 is TGTGCCAGCAGCGACAGCACAACTAATGAAAAACTGTTTTTT. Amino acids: CASSDSTTNEKLFF.

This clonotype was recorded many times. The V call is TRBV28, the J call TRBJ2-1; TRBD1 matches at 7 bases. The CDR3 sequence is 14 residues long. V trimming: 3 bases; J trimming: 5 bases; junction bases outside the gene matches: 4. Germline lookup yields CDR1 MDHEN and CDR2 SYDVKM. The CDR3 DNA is TGTGCCAGCAGTTTCGCGACAGGGAACAATGAGCAGTTCTTC. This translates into CASSFATGNNEQFF. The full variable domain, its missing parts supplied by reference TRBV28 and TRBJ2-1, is DVKVTQSSRYLVKRTGEKVFLECVQDMDHENMFWYRQDPGLGLRLIYFSYDVKMKEKGDIPEGYSVSREKKERFSLILESASTNQTSMYLCASSFATGNNEQFFGPGTRLTVL.

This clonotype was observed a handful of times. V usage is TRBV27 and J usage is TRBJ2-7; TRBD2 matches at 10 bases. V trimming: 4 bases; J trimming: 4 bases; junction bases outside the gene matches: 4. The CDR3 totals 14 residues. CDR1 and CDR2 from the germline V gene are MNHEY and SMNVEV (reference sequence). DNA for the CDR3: TGTGCCAGCAGTTCGGGACTAGCGCAGTACGAGCAGTACTTC. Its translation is CASSSGLAQYEQYF.

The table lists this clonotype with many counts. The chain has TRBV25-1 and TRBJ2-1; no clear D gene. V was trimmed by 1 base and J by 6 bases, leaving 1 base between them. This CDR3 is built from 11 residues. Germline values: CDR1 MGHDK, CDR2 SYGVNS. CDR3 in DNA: TGTGCCAGCAGTGAATCCAATGAGCAGTTCTTC. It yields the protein CASSESNEQFF.

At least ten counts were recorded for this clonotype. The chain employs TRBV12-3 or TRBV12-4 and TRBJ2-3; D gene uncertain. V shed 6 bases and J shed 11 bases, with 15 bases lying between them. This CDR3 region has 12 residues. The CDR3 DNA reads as TGTGCCAGCAGCCCGACTGGTCTCCGGCAGTATTTT. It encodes CASSPTGLRQYF.

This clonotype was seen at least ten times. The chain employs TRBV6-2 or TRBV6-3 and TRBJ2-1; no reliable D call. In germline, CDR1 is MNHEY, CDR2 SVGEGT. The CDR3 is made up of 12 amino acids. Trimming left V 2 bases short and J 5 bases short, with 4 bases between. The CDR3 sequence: CASSYPDNEQFF. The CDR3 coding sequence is TGTGCCAGCAGTTACCCTGACAATGAGCAGTTCTTC.

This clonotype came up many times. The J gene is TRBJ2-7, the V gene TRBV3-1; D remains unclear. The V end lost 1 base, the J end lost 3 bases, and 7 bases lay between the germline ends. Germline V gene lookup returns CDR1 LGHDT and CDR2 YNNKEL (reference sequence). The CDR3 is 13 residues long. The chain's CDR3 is CASSQGTYYEQYF. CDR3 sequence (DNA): TGTGCCAGCAGCCAAGGGACCTACTACGAGCAGTACTTC.

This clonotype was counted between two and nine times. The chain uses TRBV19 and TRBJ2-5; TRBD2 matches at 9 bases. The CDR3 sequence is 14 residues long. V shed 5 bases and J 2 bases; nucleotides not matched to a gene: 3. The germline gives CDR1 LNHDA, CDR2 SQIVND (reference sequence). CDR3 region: CASSRGGVQETQYF. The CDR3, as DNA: TGTGCCAGTAGTCGCGGGGGGGTACAAGAGACCCAGTACTTC.

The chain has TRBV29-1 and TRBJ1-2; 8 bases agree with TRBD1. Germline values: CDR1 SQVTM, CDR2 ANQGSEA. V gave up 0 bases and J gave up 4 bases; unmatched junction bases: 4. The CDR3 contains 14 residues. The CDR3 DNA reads TGCAGCGTTGAAGAACCAGGGGGCTTCTATGGCTACACCTTC. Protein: CSVEEPGGFYGYTF.

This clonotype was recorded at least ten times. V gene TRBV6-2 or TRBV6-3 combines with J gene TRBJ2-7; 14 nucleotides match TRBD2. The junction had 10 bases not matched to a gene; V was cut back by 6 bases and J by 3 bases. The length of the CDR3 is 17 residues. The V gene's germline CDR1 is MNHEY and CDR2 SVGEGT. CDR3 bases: TGTGCCAGCAGAACCCGGACTAGCGGGAGGACTGGCTACGAGCAGTACTTC. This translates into CASRTRTSGRTGYEQYF.

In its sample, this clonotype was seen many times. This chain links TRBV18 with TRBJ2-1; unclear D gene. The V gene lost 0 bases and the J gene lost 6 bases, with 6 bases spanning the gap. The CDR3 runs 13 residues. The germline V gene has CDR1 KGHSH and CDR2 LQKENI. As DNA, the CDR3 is TGTGCCAGCTCACCACCTGAGAGCAATGAGCAGTTCTTC. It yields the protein CASSPPESNEQFF.

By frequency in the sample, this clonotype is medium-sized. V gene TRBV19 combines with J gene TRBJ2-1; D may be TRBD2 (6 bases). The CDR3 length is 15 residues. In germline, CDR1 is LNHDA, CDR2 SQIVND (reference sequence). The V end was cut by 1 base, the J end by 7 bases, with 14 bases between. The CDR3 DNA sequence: TGTGCCAGTAGTATAGGGAGGGACGCACAAAATGAGCAGTTCTTC. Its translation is CASSIGRDAQNEQFF.

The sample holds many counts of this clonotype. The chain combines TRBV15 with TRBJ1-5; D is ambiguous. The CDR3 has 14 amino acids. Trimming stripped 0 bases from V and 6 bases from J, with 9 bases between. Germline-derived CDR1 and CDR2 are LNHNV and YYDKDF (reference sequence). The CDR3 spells CATSRDADTQPQHF. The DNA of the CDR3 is TGTGCCACCAGCAGAGACGCTGACACTCAGCCCCAGCATTTT.

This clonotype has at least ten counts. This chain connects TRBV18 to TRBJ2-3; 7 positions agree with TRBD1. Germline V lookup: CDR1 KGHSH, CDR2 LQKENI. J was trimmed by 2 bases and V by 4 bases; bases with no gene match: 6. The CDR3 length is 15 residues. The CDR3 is CASSLSGQFTDTQYF. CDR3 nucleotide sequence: TGTGCCAGCTCACTATCGGGACAGTTCACAGATACGCAGTATTTT.

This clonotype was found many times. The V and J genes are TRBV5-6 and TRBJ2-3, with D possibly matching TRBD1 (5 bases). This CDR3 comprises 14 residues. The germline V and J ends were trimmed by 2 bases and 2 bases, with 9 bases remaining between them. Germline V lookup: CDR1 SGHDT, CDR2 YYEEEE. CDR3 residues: CASSFRQSTDTQYF. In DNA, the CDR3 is TGTGCCAGCAGCTTCCGACAGTCCACAGATACGCAGTATTTT.

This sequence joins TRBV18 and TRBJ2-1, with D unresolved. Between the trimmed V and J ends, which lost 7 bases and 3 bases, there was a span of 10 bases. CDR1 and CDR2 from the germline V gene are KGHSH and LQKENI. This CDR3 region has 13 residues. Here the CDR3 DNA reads TGTGCCAGCTTAACGACTGGCTACAATGAGCAGTTCTTC. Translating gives CASLTTGYNEQFF.

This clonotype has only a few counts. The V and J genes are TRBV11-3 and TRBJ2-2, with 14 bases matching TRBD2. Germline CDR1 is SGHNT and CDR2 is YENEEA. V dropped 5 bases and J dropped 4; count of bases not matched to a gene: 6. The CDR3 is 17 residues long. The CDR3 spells CASSPGLAGESTGELFF. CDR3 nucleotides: TGTGCCAGCAGCCCGGGACTAGCGGGAGAATCCACCGGGGAGCTGTTTTTT.

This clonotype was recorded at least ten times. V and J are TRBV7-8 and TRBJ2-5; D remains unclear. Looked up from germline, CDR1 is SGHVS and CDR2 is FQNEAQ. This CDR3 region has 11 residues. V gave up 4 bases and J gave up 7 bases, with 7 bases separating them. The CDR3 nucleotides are TGTGCCAGCAGCTCGAAGATGACCCAGTACTTC. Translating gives CASSSKMTQYF.

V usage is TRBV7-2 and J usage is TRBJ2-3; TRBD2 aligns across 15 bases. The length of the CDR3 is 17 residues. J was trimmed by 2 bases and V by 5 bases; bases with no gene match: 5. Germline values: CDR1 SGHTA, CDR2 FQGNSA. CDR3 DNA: TGTGCCAGCAGCCACGGACTAGCGGGGGGGAACACAGATACGCAGTATTTT. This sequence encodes CASSHGLAGGNTDTQYF.

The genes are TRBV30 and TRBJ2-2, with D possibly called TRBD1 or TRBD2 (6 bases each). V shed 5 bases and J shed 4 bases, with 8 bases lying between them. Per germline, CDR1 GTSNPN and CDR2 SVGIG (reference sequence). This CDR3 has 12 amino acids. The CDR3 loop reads CAWGGGTGELFF. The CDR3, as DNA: TGTGCCTGGGGAGGGGGCACCGGGGAGCTGTTTTTT.

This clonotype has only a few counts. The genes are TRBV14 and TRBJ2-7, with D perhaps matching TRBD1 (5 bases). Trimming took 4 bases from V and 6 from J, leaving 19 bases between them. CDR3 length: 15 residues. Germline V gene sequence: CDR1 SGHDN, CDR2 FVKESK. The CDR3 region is CASSPIPQVSGEQYF. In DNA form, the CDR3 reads TGTGCCAGCAGCCCCATCCCACAGGTATCGGGCGAGCAGTACTTC.

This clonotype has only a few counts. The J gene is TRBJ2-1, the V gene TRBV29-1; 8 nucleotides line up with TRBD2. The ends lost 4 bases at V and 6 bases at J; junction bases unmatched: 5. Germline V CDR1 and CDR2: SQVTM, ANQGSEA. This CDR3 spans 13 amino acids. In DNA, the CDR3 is TGCAGCGTTGCTTTAGCGGGAAGCAATGAGCAGTTCTTC. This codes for CSVALAGSNEQFF.